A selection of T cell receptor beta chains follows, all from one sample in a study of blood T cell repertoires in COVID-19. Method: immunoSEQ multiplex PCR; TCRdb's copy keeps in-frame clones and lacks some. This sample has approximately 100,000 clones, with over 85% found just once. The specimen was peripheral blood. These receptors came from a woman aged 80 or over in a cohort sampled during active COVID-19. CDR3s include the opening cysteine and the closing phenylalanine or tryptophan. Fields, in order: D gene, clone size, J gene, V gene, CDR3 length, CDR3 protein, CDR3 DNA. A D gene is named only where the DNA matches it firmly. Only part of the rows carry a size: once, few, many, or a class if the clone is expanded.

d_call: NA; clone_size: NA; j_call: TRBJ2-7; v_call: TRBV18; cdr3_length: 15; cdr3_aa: CASSRYSGGVYEQYF; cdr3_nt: TGTGCCAGCTCCCGATATAGCGGAGGGGTGTACGAGCAGTACTTC
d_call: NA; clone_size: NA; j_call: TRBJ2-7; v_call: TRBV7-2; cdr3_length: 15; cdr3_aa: CASSFLTGPTYEQYF; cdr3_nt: TGTGCCAGCAGCTTTTTGACAGGTCCTACCTACGAGCAGTACTTC
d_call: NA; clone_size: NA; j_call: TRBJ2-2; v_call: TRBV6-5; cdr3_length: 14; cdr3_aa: CASMRSRNTGELFF; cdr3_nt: TGTGCCAGCATGAGGAGCAGAAACACCGGGGAGCTGTTTTTT
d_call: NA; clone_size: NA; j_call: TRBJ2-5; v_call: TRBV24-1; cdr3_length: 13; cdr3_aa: CATSTQGQETQYF; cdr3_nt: TGTGCCACCAGCACACAGGGCCAAGAGACCCAGTACTTC
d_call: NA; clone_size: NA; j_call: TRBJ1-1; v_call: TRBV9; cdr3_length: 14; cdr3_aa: CASSARQANTEAFF; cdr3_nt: TGTGCCAGCAGCGCCAGACAGGCGAACACTGAAGCTTTCTTT
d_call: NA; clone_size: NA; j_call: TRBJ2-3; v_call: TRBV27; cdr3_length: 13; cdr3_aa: CASKSGTTDTQYF; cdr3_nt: TGTGCCAGCAAAAGCGGAACCACAGATACGCAGTATTTT
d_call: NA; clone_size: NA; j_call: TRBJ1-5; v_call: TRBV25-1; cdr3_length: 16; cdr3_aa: CASSETGLASNQPQHF; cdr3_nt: TGTGCCAGCAGTGAAACGGGACTGGCTAGCAATCAGCCCCAGCATTTT
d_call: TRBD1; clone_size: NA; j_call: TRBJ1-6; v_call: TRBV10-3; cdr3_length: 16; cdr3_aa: CAISEGGSSYNSPLHF; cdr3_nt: TGTGCCATCAGTGAAGGGGGCTCTTCCTATAATTCACCCCTCCACTTT
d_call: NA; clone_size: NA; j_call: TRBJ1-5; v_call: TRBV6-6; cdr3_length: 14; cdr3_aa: CASSYSTGNQPQHF; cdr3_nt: TGTGCCAGCAGTTACTCTACAGGCAATCAGCCCCAGCATTTT
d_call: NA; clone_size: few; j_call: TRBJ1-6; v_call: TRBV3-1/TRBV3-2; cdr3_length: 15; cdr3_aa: CASSQPGQLNSPLHF; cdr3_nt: TGTGCCAGCAGCCAACCAGGACAGTTGAATTCACCCCTCCACTTT
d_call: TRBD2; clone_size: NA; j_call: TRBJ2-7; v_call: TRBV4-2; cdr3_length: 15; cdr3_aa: CASSQEGRGGYEQYF; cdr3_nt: TGTGCCAGCAGCCAAGAGGGGAGGGGTGGTTACGAGCAGTACTTC
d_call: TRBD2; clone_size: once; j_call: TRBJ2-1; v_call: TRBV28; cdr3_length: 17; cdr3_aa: CASGIPGLARGYNEQFF; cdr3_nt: TGTGCCAGCGGCATACCGGGACTAGCGAGGGGTTACAATGAGCAGTTCTTC
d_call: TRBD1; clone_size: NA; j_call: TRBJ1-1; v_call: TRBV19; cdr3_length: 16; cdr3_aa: CASSMRGGQGNTEAFF; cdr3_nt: TGTGCCAGTAGTATGAGGGGGGGACAGGGGAACACTGAAGCTTTCTTT
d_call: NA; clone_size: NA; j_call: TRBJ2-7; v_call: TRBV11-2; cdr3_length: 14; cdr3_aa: CASSGPTRTYEQYF; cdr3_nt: TGTGCCAGCAGCGGGCCGACTAGAACCTACGAGCAGTACTTC
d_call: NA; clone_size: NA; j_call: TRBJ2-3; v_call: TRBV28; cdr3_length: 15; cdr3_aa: CASSLSGLGADTQYF; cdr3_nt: TGTGCCAGCAGTTTATCTGGGTTGGGAGCAGATACGCAGTATTTT
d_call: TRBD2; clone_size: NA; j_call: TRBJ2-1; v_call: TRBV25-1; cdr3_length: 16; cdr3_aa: CASSEWIGSGSPEQFF; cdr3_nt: TGTGCCAGCAGTGAATGGATCGGTAGCGGGAGCCCTGAGCAGTTCTTC
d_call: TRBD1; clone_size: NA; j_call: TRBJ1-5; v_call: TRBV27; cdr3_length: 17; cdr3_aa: CASSLSVGQGSNQPQHF; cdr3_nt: TGTGCCAGCAGTTTATCTGTCGGACAGGGTAGCAATCAGCCCCAGCATTTT
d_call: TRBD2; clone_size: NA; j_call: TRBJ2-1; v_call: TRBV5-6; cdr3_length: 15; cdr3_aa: CASSPLAGANNEQFF; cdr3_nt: TGTGCCAGCAGCCCCTTAGCGGGAGCCAACAATGAGCAGTTCTTC
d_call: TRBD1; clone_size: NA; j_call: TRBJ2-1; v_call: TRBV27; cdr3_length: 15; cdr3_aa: CASSFTGGSYNEQFF; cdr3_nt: TGTGCCAGCAGTTTTACAGGGGGCTCCTACAATGAGCAGTTCTTC
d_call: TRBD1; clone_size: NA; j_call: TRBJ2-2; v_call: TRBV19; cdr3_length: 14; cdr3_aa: CASHRGRNTGELFF; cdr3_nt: TGTGCCAGTCACAGGGGGAGGAACACCGGGGAGCTGTTTTTT
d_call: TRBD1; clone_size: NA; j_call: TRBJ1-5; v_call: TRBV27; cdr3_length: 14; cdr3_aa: CASTRTGGNQPQHF; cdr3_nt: TGTGCCAGCACCAGGACAGGCGGAAATCAGCCCCAGCATTTT
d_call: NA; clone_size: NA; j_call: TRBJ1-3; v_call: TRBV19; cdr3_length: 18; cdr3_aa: CASSIRSAGAYSGNTIYF; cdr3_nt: TGTGCCAGTAGTATCAGGTCGGCAGGGGCCTACTCTGGAAACACCATATATTTT
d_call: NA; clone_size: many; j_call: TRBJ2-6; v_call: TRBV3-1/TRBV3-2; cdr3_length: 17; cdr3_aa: CASSQMGRSSGANVLTF; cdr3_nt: TGTGCCAGCAGCCAAATGGGTCGGAGCTCTGGGGCCAACGTCCTGACTTTC
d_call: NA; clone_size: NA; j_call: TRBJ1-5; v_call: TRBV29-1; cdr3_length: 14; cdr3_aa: CSVHEGDGNQPQHF; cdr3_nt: TGCAGCGTCCACGAGGGAGATGGCAATCAGCCCCAGCATTTT
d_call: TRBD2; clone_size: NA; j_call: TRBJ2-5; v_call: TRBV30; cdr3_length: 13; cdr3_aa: CAGGRGREETQYF; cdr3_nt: TGTGCCGGTGGGCGGGGGAGGGAAGAGACCCAGTACTTC
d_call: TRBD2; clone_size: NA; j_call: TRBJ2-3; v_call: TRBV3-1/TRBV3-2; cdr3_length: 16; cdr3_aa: CASSQDPAGGVDTQYF; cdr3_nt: TGTGCCAGCAGCCAAGATCCCGCGGGAGGGGTTGATACGCAGTATTTT
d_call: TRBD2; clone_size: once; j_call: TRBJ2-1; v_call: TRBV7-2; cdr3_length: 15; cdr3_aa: CASSRTSGLYNEQFF; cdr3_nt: TGTGCCAGCAGCCGGACTAGCGGCCTTTACAATGAGCAGTTCTTC
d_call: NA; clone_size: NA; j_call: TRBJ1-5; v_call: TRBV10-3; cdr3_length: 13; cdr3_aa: CATLERWDQPQHF; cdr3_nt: TGTGCCACCTTGGAGAGGTGGGATCAGCCCCAGCATTTT
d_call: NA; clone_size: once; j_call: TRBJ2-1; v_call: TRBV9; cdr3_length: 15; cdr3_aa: CASSVTQGSYNEQFF; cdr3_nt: TGTGCCAGCAGCGTTACACAGGGCTCCTACAATGAGCAGTTCTTC
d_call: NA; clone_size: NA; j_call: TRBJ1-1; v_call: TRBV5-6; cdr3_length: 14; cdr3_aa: CASSLGQVPGEAFF; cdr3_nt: TGTGCCAGCAGCTTGGGACAGGTACCCGGTGAAGCTTTCTTT
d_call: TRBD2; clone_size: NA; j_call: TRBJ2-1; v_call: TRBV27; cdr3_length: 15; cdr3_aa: CASSPQRGSYNEQFF; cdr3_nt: TGTGCCAGCAGTCCGCAGCGGGGCTCCTACAATGAGCAGTTCTTC
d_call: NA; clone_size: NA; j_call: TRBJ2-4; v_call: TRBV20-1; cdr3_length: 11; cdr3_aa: CSATGQSIQYF; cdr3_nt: TGCAGTGCTACAGGGCAGAGCATTCAGTACTTC
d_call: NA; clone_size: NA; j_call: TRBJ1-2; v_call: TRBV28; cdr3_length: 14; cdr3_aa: CASSPGQLLYGYTF; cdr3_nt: TGTGCCAGCAGCCCTGGACAGCTCCTCTATGGCTACACCTTC
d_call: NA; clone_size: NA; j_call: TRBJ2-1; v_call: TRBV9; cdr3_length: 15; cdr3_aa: CASSPTLGAYNEQFF; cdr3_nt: TGTGCCAGCAGCCCCACGTTGGGGGCTTACAATGAGCAGTTCTTC
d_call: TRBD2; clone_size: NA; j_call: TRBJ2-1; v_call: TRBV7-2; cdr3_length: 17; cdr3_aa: CASSLGLLAGQNNEQFF; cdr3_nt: TGTGCCAGCAGCTTAGGTCTCCTAGCGGGACAAAACAATGAGCAGTTCTTC
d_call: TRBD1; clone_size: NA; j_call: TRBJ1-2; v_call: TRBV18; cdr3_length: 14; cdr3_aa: CASSPDRGHYGYTF; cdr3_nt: TGTGCCAGCTCACCAGACAGGGGCCATTATGGCTACACCTTC
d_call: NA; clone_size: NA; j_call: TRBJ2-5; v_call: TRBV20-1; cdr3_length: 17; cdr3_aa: CSASPSGLAPAQETQYF; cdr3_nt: TGCAGTGCTAGTCCCTCAGGGCTAGCGCCCGCCCAAGAGACCCAGTACTTC
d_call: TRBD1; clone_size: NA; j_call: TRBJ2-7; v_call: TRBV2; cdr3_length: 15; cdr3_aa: CASSIGQGAAYEQYF; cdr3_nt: TGTGCCAGCAGTATCGGACAGGGGGCCGCCTACGAGCAGTACTTC
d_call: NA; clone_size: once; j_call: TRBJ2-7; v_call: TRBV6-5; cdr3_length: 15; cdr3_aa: CASSYSGTSLHEQYF; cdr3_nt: TGTGCCAGCAGTTACTCGGGGACATCTCTCCACGAGCAGTACTTC
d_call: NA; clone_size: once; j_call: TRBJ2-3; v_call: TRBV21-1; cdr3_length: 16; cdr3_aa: CASSTVDSLSTDTQYF; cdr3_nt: TGTGCCAGCAGCACCGTGGACAGCCTTAGCACAGATACGCAGTATTTT
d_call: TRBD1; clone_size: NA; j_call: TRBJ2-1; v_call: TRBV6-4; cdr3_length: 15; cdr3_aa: CASSVSGQGANEQFF; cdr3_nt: TGTGCCAGCAGTGTATCGGGACAGGGAGCGAATGAGCAGTTCTTC
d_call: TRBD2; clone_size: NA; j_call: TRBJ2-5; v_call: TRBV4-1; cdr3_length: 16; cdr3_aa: CASSQDRLAGVETQYF; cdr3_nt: TGCGCCAGCAGCCAAGATCGGCTAGCGGGGGTAGAGACCCAGTACTTC
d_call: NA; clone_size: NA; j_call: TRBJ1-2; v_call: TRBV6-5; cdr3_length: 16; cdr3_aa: CASSYSIGGTNYGYTF; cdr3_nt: TGTGCCAGCAGTTACTCGATCGGAGGGACTAACTATGGCTACACCTTC
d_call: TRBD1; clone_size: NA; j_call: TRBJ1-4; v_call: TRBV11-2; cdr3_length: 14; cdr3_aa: CASSHRGGDEKLFF; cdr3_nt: TGTGCCAGCAGCCACAGGGGCGGTGATGAAAAACTGTTTTTT
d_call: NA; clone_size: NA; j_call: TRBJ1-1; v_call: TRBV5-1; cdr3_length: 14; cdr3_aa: CASSLDRGSTEAFF; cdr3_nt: TGCGCCAGCAGCTTGGATCGGGGAAGCACTGAAGCTTTCTTT
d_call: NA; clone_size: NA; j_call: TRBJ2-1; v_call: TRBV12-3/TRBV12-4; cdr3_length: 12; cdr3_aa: CASSWSRDEQFF; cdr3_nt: TGTGCCAGCAGTTGGTCCCGGGATGAGCAGTTCTTC
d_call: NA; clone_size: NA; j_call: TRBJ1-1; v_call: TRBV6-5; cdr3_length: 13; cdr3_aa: CASRGGKNTEAFF; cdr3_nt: TGTGCCAGCCGCGGGGGAAAGAACACTGAAGCTTTCTTT
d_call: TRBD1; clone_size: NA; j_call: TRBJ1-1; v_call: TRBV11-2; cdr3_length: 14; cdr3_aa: CASSWQGGSTEAFF; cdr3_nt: TGTGCCAGCAGCTGGCAGGGGGGAAGCACTGAAGCTTTCTTT
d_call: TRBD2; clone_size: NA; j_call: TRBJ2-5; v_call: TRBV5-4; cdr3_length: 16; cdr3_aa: CASSLVGGGPSETQYF; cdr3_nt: TGTGCCAGCAGCTTGGTTGGGGGAGGGCCGTCAGAGACCCAGTACTTC
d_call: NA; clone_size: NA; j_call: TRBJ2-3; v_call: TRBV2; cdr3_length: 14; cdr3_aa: CASSDRETTDTQYF; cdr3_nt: TGTGCCAGCAGTGACCGGGAGACGACAGATACGCAGTATTTT
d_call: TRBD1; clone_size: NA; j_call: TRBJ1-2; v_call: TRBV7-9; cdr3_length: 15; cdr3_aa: CASSPPTGGSYGYTF; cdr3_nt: TGTGCCAGCAGCCCACCGACAGGGGGCAGCTATGGCTACACCTTC
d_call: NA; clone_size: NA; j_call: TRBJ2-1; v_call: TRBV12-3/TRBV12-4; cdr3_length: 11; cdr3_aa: CASSYGDEQFF; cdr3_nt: TGTGCCAGCAGTTACGGGGATGAGCAGTTCTTC
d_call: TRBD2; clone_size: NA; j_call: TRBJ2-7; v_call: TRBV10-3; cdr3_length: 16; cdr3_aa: CAISDGLAGGSYEQYF; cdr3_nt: TGTGCCATCAGTGATGGGCTAGCGGGAGGGAGTTACGAGCAGTACTTC